This T cell receptor (beta chain) was identified in a study of control samples from healthy donors and cancer patients. Clones were read by immunoSEQ multiplex PCR, and TCRdb kept only the in-frame ones, dropping some. Seen here are 400,000 to 450,000 clones, 75% to 95% observed once, and the top ten hold 5.5% to 8%. This CDR3 is built from 12 residues. V lost 4 bases to trimming and J lost 7 bases, with 11 bases between them. Germline-derived CDR1 and CDR2 are SGHAT and FQNNGV. What was sequenced was PBMCs. The gene calls are TRBV11-2 and TRBJ2-7; possible D gene TRBD1, 7 bases. This receptor was obtained from a man in his forties with head and neck cancer. The CDR3 DNA reads TGTGCCAGCAGCTCATCAGGGGGGGAGCAGTACTTC. It is translated as CASSSSGGEQYF.